These 31 T cell receptor beta chains share one sample of origin, sequenced in a study of cytomegalovirus exposure and HLA in healthy donors. Amplification used 60 Vbeta primers and 13 Jbeta primers. Sequencing was performed with immunoSEQ multiplex PCR; in TCRdb, only in-frame clones are kept and a portion is missing. The sample records about 170,000 clones, about four fifths being singletons. The sample comprised PBMCs. The receptors stem from a woman between 45 and 60 years old in good health and CMV-seronegative.

The chain joins TRBV4-3 to TRBJ2-1, with 12 bases fitting TRBD2. CDR1 LGHNA and CDR2 YSLEER come from the germline V gene. This CDR3 region has 18 residues. The junction had 12 bases not matched to a gene; V was cut back by 1 base and J by 8 bases. The CDR3 DNA is TGCGCCAGCAGCCAAGGGCTAGCGGGGGGGCGATTTCTCGATGAGCAGTTCTTC. Translation gives CASSQGLAGGRFLDEQFF.

This chain links TRBV28 with TRBJ2-4; 8 bases agree with TRBD1. Germline CDR1 reads MDHEN; CDR2 reads SYDVKM. This CDR3 is 16 amino acids long. The ends lost 4 bases at V and 2 bases at J; junction bases unmatched: 7. The CDR3 protein is CASSYSGGVSKNIQYF. In nucleotides, the CDR3 is TGTGCCAGCAGTTACTCAGGGGGCGTCTCCAAAAACATTCAGTACTTC.

This clone turned up a few times. The rearrangement links TRBV7-2 to TRBJ1-6, with D uncertain. This CDR3 comprises 15 residues. V lost 5 bases and J lost 7, with 15 bases in between. Germline V gene lookup returns CDR1 SGHTA and CDR2 FQGNSA. DNA of the CDR3: TGTGCCAGCAGCGCTCGCGGTGCTGAGAATTCACCCCTCCACTTT. The encoded protein is CASSARGAENSPLHF.

This clone showed up just a few times. CDR3 in amino acids: CASRPLAANYNEQFF. CDR3 bases: TGTGCCAGCAGGCCTCTAGCGGCCAACTACAATGAGCAGTTCTTC. The J gene is TRBJ2-1, the V gene TRBV5-6, with TRBD2 matching 7 bases. The germline V gene encodes CDR1 SGHDT and CDR2 YYEEEE. V was pared by 5 bases and J by 3 bases, with 8 bases of the junction left unmatched. The CDR3 length is 15 residues.

This chain uses TRBV7-9 with TRBJ2-7; D remains unclear. CDR1 and CDR2 (germline): SEHNR, FQNEAQ (reference sequence). The CDR3 is 14 amino acids. The V end lost 3 bases, the J end lost 6 bases, and 15 bases lay between the germline ends. The CDR3 coding sequence is TGTGCCAGCAGCTTTAGTCTTAGCTCTGGCGAGCAGTACTTC. Protein product: CASSFSLSSGEQYF.

The table lists this clone with a few counts. This chain links TRBV2 with TRBJ2-1; D may be TRBD1 (6 bases). Germline V gene sequence: CDR1 SNHLY, CDR2 FYNNEI. CDR3 length: 15 amino acids. V was trimmed by 6 bases and J by 3 bases, leaving 15 bases between them. The CDR3 nucleotides read TGTGCCAGCAGGCAACAGGGCGTCAGCTACAATGAGCAGTTCTTC. It yields the protein CASRQQGVSYNEQFF.

The chain uses TRBV6-5 and TRBJ2-7; 9 bases fit TRBD2. The germline gives CDR1 MNHEY, CDR2 SVGAGI. V was clipped by 7 bases and J by 0 bases; unmatched bases: 4. The CDR3 covers 14 residues. The DNA of the CDR3 is TGTGCCAGCACCCAGCGGGGGGACTCCTACGAGCAGTACTTC. Translating gives CASTQRGDSYEQYF.

A note on this clone: The junction departs from the called germline gene at one end, perhaps through a read error. The chain carries TRBV7-9 and TRBJ2-1; D gene ambiguous. Germline V lookup: CDR1 SEHNR, CDR2 FQNEAQ (reference sequence). The CDR3 is 14 residues long. CDR3 nucleotides: TGTTCCAGCAGCTTAGACCAGACATCGAATGAGCAGTTCTTC. Its translation: CSSSLDQTSNEQFF.

The chain recombines TRBV4-1 with TRBJ2-7; tentative D call: TRBD2 (5 bases). The V and J ends lost 3 bases and 3 bases respectively, with 12 bases between them. The V gene's germline CDR1 is MGHRA and CDR2 YSYEKL. CDR3 length: 14 amino acids. CDR3 DNA: TGCGCCAGCAGCCAGAGGGAGAATGACTACGAGCAGTACTTC. This gives the protein CASSQRENDYEQYF.

This clone was picked up a small number of times. One end of the junction is discordant with germline, which a read error may explain. The chain recombines TRBV7-7 with TRBJ2-1; TRBD2 aligns across 12 bases. The CDR3 has 15 residues. Germline V gene sequence: CDR1 SSHAT, CDR2 FNYEAQ (reference sequence). CDR3 coding DNA: TGTGCTAGCAGTCTAGCGGGAGGGCCGGGGAATGAGCAGTTCTTC. Amino acid sequence: CASSLAGGPGNEQFF.

This sequence joins TRBV11-2 and TRBJ2-5; 9 nucleotides line up with TRBD1. The J segment lost 5 bases and the V segment lost 4 bases, leaving 5 bases of the junction unmatched. CDR1 is SGHAT and CDR2 is FQNNGV in the germline V gene. This CDR3 region has 14 residues. CDR3 region: CASSSTGGLETQYF. CDR3 DNA: TGTGCCAGCAGCTCCACAGGGGGCTTGGAGACCCAGTACTTC.

The chain uses TRBV2 and TRBJ1-1; 7 bases are a match to TRBD1. The V and J ends lost 7 bases and 0 bases, in that order; junction bases with no gene match: 8. CDR1 SNHLY and CDR2 FYNNEI come from the germline V gene. CDR3 length equals 15 residues. This CDR3 is CASTDRVTLNTEAFF. The CDR3 nucleotides read TGTGCCAGCACCGACAGGGTTACCTTGAACACTGAAGCTTTCTTT.

The rearrangement links TRBV7-9 to TRBJ1-5; weak D call: TRBD1 (5 bases). This CDR3 contains 15 residues. Looked up from germline, CDR1 is SEHNR and CDR2 is FQNEAQ (reference sequence). V lost 0 bases and J 1 base, leaving 7 bases between the germline ends. CDR3 loop: CASSLAGVSNQPQHF. The CDR3 DNA reads TGTGCCAGCAGCTTAGCAGGGGTAAGCAATCAGCCCCAGCATTTT. The full variable domain, completed using reference TRBV7-9 and TRBJ1-5, is DTGVSQNPRHKITKRGQNVTFRCDPISEHNRLYWYRQTLGQGPEFLTYFQNEAQLEKSRLLSDRFSAERPKGSFSTLEIQRTEQGDSAMYLCASSLAGVSNQPQHFGDGTRLSIL.

A note on this clone: The same CDR3 is also encoded by other DNA sequences in this sample. This chain joins TRBV6-1 and TRBJ2-1, with 7 bases that match TRBD2. V was clipped by 0 bases and J by 10 bases; unmatched bases: 12. The CDR3 covers 16 residues. Germline V gene lookup returns CDR1 MNHNS and CDR2 SASEGT. The CDR3 nucleotides are TGTGCCAGCAGTGAAGCCGTGGCTCGGGGGGTTAACGAGCAGTTCTTC. This translates into CASSEAVARGVNEQFF.

As for this clone: This specimen includes other DNA sequences encoding the same CDR3. V gene TRBV10-3 combines with J gene TRBJ1-5; tentative D call: TRBD1 (5 bases). Between the trimmed V and J ends, which lost 6 bases and 2 bases, there was a span of 17 bases. The CDR3 consists of 16 residues. Germline CDR1 is ENHRY and CDR2 is SYGVKD. CDR3 nucleotide sequence: TGTGCCATCAGCGAGACCCAGGGAGGGGGCAATCAGCCCCAGCATTTT. Translation: CAISETQGGGNQPQHF.

Turning to this clone: Other DNA sequences in the same sample also yield this CDR3. The chain uses TRBV5-1 and TRBJ1-6; 7 nucleotides align to TRBD1. The CDR3 loop spans 15 amino acids. V gave up 4 bases and J gave up 6 bases; unmatched junction bases: 7. Germline V gives CDR1 SGHRS, CDR2 YFSETQ. The CDR3 is CASSRDGTANSPLHF. The DNA for the CDR3 is TGCGCCAGCAGCCGCGATGGGACAGCTAATTCACCCCTCCACTTT.

The chain is built from TRBV7-8 and TRBJ1-1; no definite D call. Looked up from germline, CDR1 is SGHVS and CDR2 is FQNEAQ. Trimming removed 1 base at V and 1 base at J, with 19 bases between. This CDR3 spans 18 amino acids. The CDR3, as DNA: TGTGCCAGCAGCTTAGTACCTAATCCGGGATTTTGGAACACTGAAGCTTTCTTT. It translates to CASSLVPNPGFWNTEAFF.

The rearrangement uses TRBV29-1 and TRBJ2-5; the D gene is possibly TRBD1 (6 bases). Germline V CDR1 and CDR2: SQVTM, ANQGSEA. This CDR3 region has 12 residues. V dropped 6 bases and J dropped 2 bases, with 10 bases sitting between them. The CDR3 spells CSVARGQETQYF. Here the CDR3 DNA reads TGCAGCGTGGCCAGGGGACAAGAGACCCAGTACTTC.

V usage is TRBV4-1 and J usage is TRBJ2-1; no definite D call. This CDR3 contains 16 residues. Between the trimmed V and J ends, which lost 1 base and 7 bases, there was a span of 17 bases. Germline values: CDR1 MGHRA, CDR2 YSYEKL. CDR3 region: CASSQAARPFGNEQFF. For the CDR3, the DNA is TGCGCCAGCAGCCAAGCAGCGCGGCCCTTTGGGAATGAGCAGTTCTTC.

The V gene is TRBV4-2, the J gene TRBJ2-3; maybe TRBD1 (7 bases). Trimming took 2 bases from V and 5 from J, leaving 14 bases between them. The CDR3 runs 15 residues. Germline values: CDR1 LGHNA, CDR2 YNFKEQ. CDR3 sequence reads: CASSQLGGGGDTQYF. The CDR3, as DNA: TGTGCCAGCAGCCAACTAGGAGGGGGCGGAGATACGCAGTATTTT.

The chain is built from TRBV27 and TRBJ1-2, with 7 bases that match TRBD1. J lost 5 bases, V lost 5 bases, and 8 bases had no gene match. This CDR3 is built from 14 residues. From germline, CDR1 is MNHEY and CDR2 SMNVEV (reference sequence). The CDR3 loop is CASSPQGRDYGYTF. CDR3 nucleotide sequence: TGTGCCAGCAGTCCACAGGGGCGCGATTATGGCTACACCTTC.

This clone showed up just a few times. This sequence joins TRBV4-3 and TRBJ1-4; no clear D. CDR1 and CDR2 from the germline V gene are LGHNA and YSLEER. The V end was cut by 1 base, the J end by 0 bases, with 6 bases between. The CDR3 is 15 amino acids. DNA of the CDR3: TGCGCCAGCAGCCAAGTACGGGCAACTAATGAAAAACTGTTTTTT. Residues: CASSQVRATNEKLFF.

The chain carries TRBV28 and TRBJ2-5; 12 nucleotides line up with TRBD2. This CDR3 is 16 amino acids long. Germline CDR1 reads MDHEN; CDR2 reads SYDVKM. Losses at the gene ends were 4 bases for V and 5 bases for J; bases not matched to a gene: 8. CDR3 protein: CASSSALAGGGETQYF. CDR3 DNA: TGTGCCAGCAGTTCGGCCCTAGCGGGAGGGGGTGAGACCCAGTACTTC.

The rearrangement uses TRBV6-5 and TRBJ1-2; possible D gene TRBD1, 5 bases. CDR3 size: 15 residues. V was clipped by 6 bases and J by 4 bases, with 18 bases between them. Germline V CDR1 and CDR2: MNHEY, SVGAGI. CDR3: CASREGGARGYGYTF. DNA of the CDR3: TGTGCCAGCAGGGAGGGAGGGGCGCGTGGCTATGGCTACACCTTC.

V and J are TRBV5-1 and TRBJ2-7; 7 positions agree with TRBD2. This CDR3 contains 15 residues. Trimming at V came to 4 bases and at J to 2 bases, leaving 9 bases not matched to a gene. The germline V gene has CDR1 SGHRS and CDR2 YFSETQ. CDR3 region: CASSIQSGAAYEQYF. CDR3 nucleotide sequence: TGCGCCAGCAGCATCCAAAGCGGGGCTGCCTACGAGCAGTACTTC.

This rearrangement joins TRBV6-1 to TRBJ1-2, with unresolved D. V lost 11 bases and J 8 bases, leaving 15 bases between the germline ends. CDR1 MNHNS and CDR2 SASEGT come from the germline V gene. The CDR3 contains 11 residues. CDR3 residues: CAGASGQGYTF. The CDR3, as DNA: TGTGCCGGCGCGAGCGGCCAGGGCTACACCTTC.

CDR3 region: CASSSRQGGYTDTQYF. The CDR3 DNA is TGTGCCAGCAGTTCCAGACAGGGTGGGTACACAGATACGCAGTATTTT. The chain links TRBV27 to TRBJ2-3; 7 nucleotides match TRBD1. The CDR3 runs to 16 residues. With V trimmed by 4 bases and J by 2 bases, 9 bases remained unmatched. Germline values: CDR1 MNHEY, CDR2 SMNVEV (reference sequence).

This chain joins TRBV6-1 and TRBJ1-2; no firm D call. V was trimmed by 6 bases and J by 3 bases, leaving 14 bases between them. Per germline, CDR1 MNHNS and CDR2 SASEGT. The CDR3 contains 14 residues. The CDR3 DNA is TGTGCCAGCAGGCGGTTAGAAACGTACTATGGCTACACCTTC. Protein sequence: CASRRLETYYGYTF.

The V and J genes are TRBV29-1 and TRBJ1-1, with TRBD1 identical over 9 bases. The junction had 10 bases not matched to a gene; V was cut back by 8 bases and J by 3 bases. CDR1 is SQVTM and CDR2 is ANQGSEA in the germline V gene. The CDR3 runs to 14 residues. The chain's CDR3 is CSFSTGGMDTEAFF. The DNA of the CDR3 is TGCAGCTTTTCGACAGGGGGTATGGACACTGAAGCTTTCTTT.

The chain is built from TRBV5-6 and TRBJ2-5; possible D gene TRBD2, 5 bases. This CDR3 region has 14 residues. Germline lookup yields CDR1 SGHDT and CDR2 YYEEEE. The V and J ends lost 1 base and 7 bases respectively, with 14 bases between them. The CDR3, as DNA: TGTGCCAGCAGCTTGCCCGCCTCCCGGGGGACCCAGTACTTC. It encodes CASSLPASRGTQYF.

The chain carries TRBV28 and TRBJ2-1; 9 bases are shared with TRBD1. Trimming removed 6 bases from V and 5 bases from J; junction bases left unmatched: 8. CDR1 and CDR2 from the germline V gene are MDHEN and SYDVKM. The CDR3 contains 15 residues. The CDR3 is CASSQAGTGNNEQFF. The CDR3 DNA sequence: TGTGCCAGCAGCCAAGCCGGGACAGGGAACAATGAGCAGTTCTTC.